This T cell receptor beta chain was found in a study of molecular identifiers for immune sequencing clone quantification. Turning to this clonotype: Its antigen remains unknown.

The CDR3 is made up of 13 amino acids. The V gene lost 6 bases and the J gene lost 1 base, with 8 bases spanning the gap. Per the germline V gene, CDR1 is MNHEY and CDR2 is SVGAGI. Points from the study as a whole: Single-cell amounts of spiked Jurkat TCR RNA were reportedly detectable among about 960,000 naive cells.

Previously published methods and listed TCR primers were used for the bulk TCR libraries. One entry per CDR3 protein, called by TCRdb with MiXCR from the PCR reads. The sample holds about 640,000 distinct CDR3 sequences, 20% seen once. Between roughly 17,000 and 1,000,000 sorted cells, with 10%, 30% or 50% RNA, yielded naive CD8 libraries. The sequenced material came from naive CD8+ T cells from blood, with Jurkat cell RNA spiked in. Subset described: FACS-sorted CD8+CD4-CCR7+CD45RA+ naive T cells. The TCR originated in a human donor in good health. Some libraries in this study had Jurkat cell RNA spiked in. The V and J genes are TRBV6-5 and TRBJ2-3; D unresolved. As DNA, the CDR3 is TGTGCCAGCAGGGACCGAGGCACAGATACGCAGTATTTT. Residues: CASRDRGTDTQYF.